This is a list of T cell receptor beta chains from one sample in a study of blood T cells in healthy people across ages. TCRdb reprocessed the 5' RACE reads with MiXCR, giving one entry per CDR3 protein. The sample records around 990,000 distinct CDR3 sequences, roughly two fifths being singletons. The specimen was blood. The receptors were sampled from a man younger than 30 in good health. Both conserved end residues are part of each CDR3. The D gene is left open where the match is weak. Not all rows give a size; the values are once, few, many and, for expanded clones, a class.

CDR3 DNA	CDR3 protein	J gene	D gene	V gene	clone size
TGTGCCAGCAGCCTAACTCGAGAGCAGTACTTC	CASSLTREQYF	TRBJ2-7	NA	TRBV7-9	many
TGCAGTGCAATAAACAGCGTCCTGGCTTTCTTT	CSAINSVLAFF	TRBJ1-1	NA	TRBV20-1	few
TGTGCCGGCAGTACGGGGACTAGCGGGGGGGCTGAGCAGTTCTTC	CAGSTGTSGGAEQFF	TRBJ2-1	TRBD2	TRBV6-2/TRBV6-3	NA
TGCAGTGCTAGTGCCATGGGAGAAGCGGGGGGAAACTACAATGAGCAGTTCTTC	CSASAMGEAGGNYNEQFF	TRBJ2-1	TRBD2	TRBV20-1	NA
TGTGCCAGCTCACCATCGGGCGCGGAGTATGACCAGTATGGCTACACCTTC	CASSPSGAEYDQYGYTF	TRBJ1-2	NA	TRBV18	NA
TGCGCCAGCAGCTCAGATCGGACAGGGACGAAGGGCTACACCTTC	CASSSDRTGTKGYTF	TRBJ1-2	TRBD1	TRBV5-1	few
TGTGCCAGCAGTTACTCCATTGGCATCGACAGCGAGCAGTACTTC	CASSYSIGIDSEQYF	TRBJ2-7	NA	TRBV6-6	few
TGTGCCAGCAGCGTTGCCGAGGGGACTAGCGGATTAAGCACAGATACGCAGTATTTT	CASSVAEGTSGLSTDTQYF	TRBJ2-3	TRBD2	TRBV9	NA
TGTGCCACCGGATATCGGGCGGACGGCACAGATACGCAGTATTTT	CATGYRADGTDTQYF	TRBJ2-3	NA	TRBV27	NA
TGTGCCAGCAGCGTAGGGACAGGGGTTCAGCCCCAGCATTTT	CASSVGTGVQPQHF	TRBJ1-5	TRBD1	TRBV9	NA
TGTGCCAGCAGCGTAGAAGGCTCAGGGGGAAATCAGCCCCAGCATTTT	CASSVEGSGGNQPQHF	TRBJ1-5	TRBD1	TRBV7-9	NA
TGTGCCAGCAGCTTGAATAGCGGGGGGGCCGCCGGGGAGCTGTTTTTT	CASSLNSGGAAGELFF	TRBJ2-2	TRBD2	TRBV11-3	NA
TGTGCCAGCAGTGCGTCTGGGGTTGAAGGTTCACCCCTCCACTTT	CASSASGVEGSPLHF	TRBJ1-6	NA	TRBV6-1	NA
TGTGCCACCTGTGATTTTCTGGTCTCCGGGATGGGGAATGAGCAGTTCTTC	CATCDFLVSGMGNEQFF	TRBJ2-1	NA	TRBV24-1	NA
TGTGCCAGCAGCTTAGAGAGTAGTGACACCCACCTGCAGCCCCAGCATTTT	CASSLESSDTHLQPQHF	TRBJ1-5	NA	TRBV7-2	few
TGTGCCAGCAGTTACGACCGGGTTGAGGTCTATGGCTACACCTTC	CASSYDRVEVYGYTF	TRBJ1-2	NA	TRBV6-5	NA
TGCAGCGTTGTCGGCGGGGTGGGGAACACTGAAGCTTTCTTT	CSVVGGVGNTEAFF	TRBJ1-1	NA	TRBV29-1	NA
TGCAGTGCCGAGGCTGGGGGCGACGCAGATACGCAGTATTTT	CSAEAGGDADTQYF	TRBJ2-3	NA	TRBV20-1	NA
TGCAGTGCTAGAACAGGGGGAGCGTACCAAGAGACCCAGTACTTC	CSARTGGAYQETQYF	TRBJ2-5	TRBD1	TRBV20-1	few
TGTGCCAGCAGTGCGGGTAGCGGGCGAGATACGCAGTATTTT	CASSAGSGRDTQYF	TRBJ2-3	TRBD2	TRBV7-2	NA
TGCAGTGCTAGTTCTCCGCTGTACACCGGGGAGCTGTTTTTT	CSASSPLYTGELFF	TRBJ2-2	NA	TRBV20-1	once
TGCGCCAGCAGCCAAGACCCCCGGGGCGGTGGCTACACCTTC	CASSQDPRGGGYTF	TRBJ1-2	NA	TRBV4-3	NA
TGCAGCGTTCGTCCCGGGACAGGGACGGGTGAAAAACTGTTTTTT	CSVRPGTGTGEKLFF	TRBJ1-4	TRBD1	TRBV29-1	NA
TGTGCCAGCAGTCAAGGGACAGGGAGAACAGATACGCAGTATTTT	CASSQGTGRTDTQYF	TRBJ2-3	TRBD1	TRBV12-3/TRBV12-4	NA
TGTGCCAGCAGTGGGCCTAGCGGAACTACAAATGAGCAGTTCTTC	CASSGPSGTTNEQFF	TRBJ2-1	TRBD2	TRBV2	few
TGTGCCAGCAGCCCCACCCACCAAGAGACCCAGTACTTC	CASSPTHQETQYF	TRBJ2-5	NA	TRBV3-1	few
TGTGCCAGCAGCCAAGATCTTCCACAAGGGTATAGCAATCAGCCCCAGCATTTT	CASSQDLPQGYSNQPQHF	TRBJ1-5	NA	TRBV4-2	few
TGTGCCAGCAGTTACTCGAAGATAGCGGAGAGCACAGATACGCAGTATTTT	CASSYSKIAESTDTQYF	TRBJ2-3	NA	TRBV6-2/TRBV6-3	NA
TGTGCCGGGGGGGACTCGGTAGACTATGGCTACACCTTC	CAGGDSVDYGYTF	TRBJ1-2	NA	TRBV10-3	NA
TGTGCCATCACTGGACAGAATAACTATGGCTACACCTTC	CAITGQNNYGYTF	TRBJ1-2	NA	TRBV10-3	few
TGTGCCAGCAGCTTAGTTAGGGACCTTTTGGGCAATGAGCAGTACTTC	CASSLVRDLLGNEQYF	TRBJ2-5	NA	TRBV7-2	NA
TGTGCCAGCAGCCAACGGAAAAAAGAGACCCAGTACTTC	CASSQRKKETQYF	TRBJ2-5	NA	TRBV3-1	NA
TGTGCCAGCAGCTCATACTACTCTACGTTAACAAGGTACGAGCAGTACTTC	CASSSYYSTLTRYEQYF	TRBJ2-7	NA	TRBV7-9	once
TGTACCAGCAGTTACTCCGGGACACCGTTATCCTTCTATGGCTACACCTTC	CTSSYSGTPLSFYGYTF	TRBJ1-2	NA	TRBV6-5	NA
TGTGCCAGCAGGTTCGGACTAAATGAGCAGTTCTTC	CASRFGLNEQFF	TRBJ2-1	NA	TRBV28	few
TGTGCCAGCAGTTTAGGAACAATCTCGGGCTATGGCTACACCTTC	CASSLGTISGYGYTF	TRBJ1-2	NA	TRBV12-3/TRBV12-4	NA
TGTGCCAGCAGCAATAGCGGGGGGGCGTCAGATACGCAGTATTTT	CASSNSGGASDTQYF	TRBJ2-3	TRBD2	TRBV7-6	NA
TGTGCCAGCAGTTACTTCGGACAGAAAAAAAACATTCAGTACTTC	CASSYFGQKKNIQYF	TRBJ2-4	NA	TRBV6-6	few
TGTGCCAGCAGCTTGGGTCTTCCTGGGTTGGGGACCAAGTACAATGAGCAGTACTTC	CASSLGLPGLGTKYNEQYF	TRBJ2-5	NA	TRBV5-6	few
TGTGCCAGCAGCTTTGGAAGGGCGACGAACACCGGGGAGCTGTTTTTT	CASSFGRATNTGELFF	TRBJ2-2	NA	TRBV7-2	NA
TGTGCCATCAGTAGCGGGGCCAGCACAGATACGCAGTATTTT	CAISSGASTDTQYF	TRBJ2-3	TRBD2	TRBV10-3	NA
TGTGCCAGCAGCGCAAACCCCAGAGATACGCAGTATTTT	CASSANPRDTQYF	TRBJ2-3	NA	TRBV7-3	few
TGTGCCAGCAGTCTACCGCTTTGGGGGCGGGAGACCCAGTACTTC	CASSLPLWGRETQYF	TRBJ2-5	NA	TRBV28	NA
TGCAGCGTTGAAGGCACGGACAGGGGGCCAGTCGATACGCAGTATTTT	CSVEGTDRGPVDTQYF	TRBJ2-3	TRBD1	TRBV29-1	many
TGTGCTAGTGGTACCGGACAGGGTGGTCGCAATCAGCCCCAGCATTTT	CASGTGQGGRNQPQHF	TRBJ1-5	TRBD1	TRBV12-5	NA
TGTGCCAGCAGGGGCGGCAGGGGTAATTCACCCCTCCACTTT	CASRGGRGNSPLHF	TRBJ1-6	NA	TRBV27	NA
TGTGCCAGCAGCGTAGGGGCTAGCGGGGGTGGTGGCTACAATGAGCAGTTCTTC	CASSVGASGGGGYNEQFF	TRBJ2-1	TRBD2	TRBV9	NA
TGTGCCAGCAGCCGAGAGACCTTTGGGGTCTATGGCTACACCTTC	CASSRETFGVYGYTF	TRBJ1-2	NA	TRBV14	NA
TGTGCCAGCAGCCCCAATAGCGGGGGGGCGGGTACGCAGTATTTT	CASSPNSGGAGTQYF	TRBJ2-3	TRBD2	TRBV11-2	NA
TGTGCCAGCAGCTTAGGGGACCCTACCACAGATACGCAGTATTTT	CASSLGDPTTDTQYF	TRBJ2-3	NA	TRBV7-9	NA
TGCGCCAGCAGCCAAGATAAGCAACCCGGAGGGACGAATCAACCCCTCCACTTT	CASSQDKQPGGTNQPLHF	TRBJ1-6	NA	TRBV4-1	few
TGTGCCAGCAGCTTAGGGGGATGGGCTAATGAAAAACTGTTTTTT	CASSLGGWANEKLFF	TRBJ1-4	NA	TRBV7-2	NA
TGTGCCAGCAGCCCCCGGGGACCCCTTGGCTACACCTTC	CASSPRGPLGYTF	TRBJ1-2	NA	TRBV7-9	few
TGTGCCAGCAGTTACTCGAGGCAGGCCACCTACGAGCAGTACTTC	CASSYSRQATYEQYF	TRBJ2-7	NA	TRBV6-2/TRBV6-3	few
TGCGCCACCAGGGTTTCTGGCGGGGAGCTGTTTTTT	CATRVSGGELFF	TRBJ2-2	NA	TRBV5-1	NA
TGTGCCGCCAGCAGAACGACAGGTTCCTCATATGGCTACACCTTC	CAASRTTGSSYGYTF	TRBJ1-2	NA	TRBV15	NA